Shown below are 13 T cell receptor beta chains from a single sample sequenced in a study of T-cell reconstitution after alpha-beta-depleted transplantation in children. A TCRbeta library incorporating unique molecular identifiers was prepared. TCRdb passed the PCR reads through MiXCR, listing each CDR3 protein once. The sample includes some 500,000 distinct CDR3 sequences, approximately 20% of them seen just once. This sample comprised PBMCs from the stem cell graft donor, obtained from the stem cell graft. These receptors were taken from a human donor who donated a stem cell graft to a child with acute lymphoblastic leukemia.

This chain joins TRBV4-1 and TRBJ2-1, with D perhaps TRBD2 (6 bases). Germline V gene data show CDR1 as MGHRA and CDR2 as YSYEKL. This CDR3 region has 14 residues. V dropped 9 bases and J dropped 3 bases, with 15 bases sitting between them. The chain's CDR3 is CASTWGVDYNEQFF. CDR3 in DNA: TGCGCCAGTACCTGGGGGGTGGACTACAATGAGCAGTTCTTC.

This chain links TRBV7-2 with TRBJ1-1; unclear D gene. Germline V lookup: CDR1 SGHTA, CDR2 FQGNSA. V was shortened by 2 bases and J by 2 bases, with 9 bases between the two germline ends. The CDR3 contains 14 residues. The CDR3, as DNA: TGTGCCAGCAGCTTATATTACAGCAACACTGAAGCTTTCTTT. It encodes CASSLYYSNTEAFF.

This clonotype was found a few times. The gene calls are TRBV7-9 and TRBJ2-7; D unclear. CDR1 and CDR2 from the germline V gene are SEHNR and FQNEAQ (reference sequence). The CDR3 length is 14 residues. V was cut by 5 bases and J by 9 bases, with 20 bases left in between. Here the CDR3 reads CASSDRASAIVQYF. In nucleotides, the CDR3 is TGTGCCAGCAGCGACCGGGCCTCGGCTATTGTGCAGTACTTC.

This chain uses TRBV14 with TRBJ2-7; TRBD1 matches at 9 bases. Trimming cost V 4 bases and J 6 bases; bases outside gene matches: 13. The germline V gene encodes CDR1 SGHDN and CDR2 FVKESK. The CDR3 is made up of 16 amino acids. The CDR3 nucleotides read TGTGCCAGCAGCCGATTCCGGACAGGGGATTTGAGCGAGCAGTACTTC. Translated, it gives CASSRFRTGDLSEQYF.

The V call is TRBV20-1, the J call TRBJ2-5; no firm D call. Germline CDR1 DFQATT, CDR2 SNEGSKA (reference sequence). CDR3 size: 12 residues. Trimming cost V 1 base and J 6 bases, with 9 bases left between them. CDR3 bases: TGCAGTGCTAGAGTTTTGGGGAAGACCCAGTACTTC. This gives the protein CSARVLGKTQYF.

The table lists this clonotype with a few counts. The rearrangement uses TRBV5-1 and TRBJ2-7; D not resolved. The CDR3 covers 14 residues. Trimming cost V 7 bases and J 6 bases, with 20 bases left between them. CDR1 is SGHRS and CDR2 is YFSETQ in the germline V gene. The CDR3 spells CASGPTGPLFEQYF. The CDR3 region has the DNA TGCGCCAGCGGACCTACCGGACCTCTCTTCGAGCAGTACTTC. Looking up the rest from reference TRBV5-1 and TRBJ2-7 gives the full variable domain: KAGVTQTPRYLIKTRGQQVTLSCSPISGHRSVSWYQQTPGQGLQFLFEYFSETQRNKGNFPGRFSGRQFSNSRSEMNVSTLELGDSALYLCASGPTGPLFEQYFGPGTRLTVT.

The chain employs TRBV11-3 and TRBJ2-7, with TRBD2 matching over 11 bases. This CDR3 comprises 15 residues. V shed 5 bases, J shed 4 bases, and the junction held 7 bases outside the gene matches. The germline CDR1 and CDR2 sequences are SGHNT and YENEEA. CDR3 sequence: CASSRLAGGEYEQYF. CDR3 DNA: TGTGCCAGCAGCCGCCTAGCGGGAGGTGAATACGAGCAGTACTTC. The full variable domain, with the rest looked up from reference TRBV11-3 and TRBJ2-7, is EAGVVQSPRYKIIEKKQPVAFWCNPISGHNTLYWYLQNLGQGPELLIRYENEEAVDDSQLPKDRFSAERLKGVDSTLKIQPAELGDSAVYLCASSRLAGGEYEQYFGPGTRLTVT.

The rearrangement uses TRBV5-1 and TRBJ1-6, with a possible D match to TRBD1 (5 bases). V lost 4 bases to trimming and J lost 15 bases, with 14 bases between them. Germline loops: CDR1 SGHRS, CDR2 YFSETQ. This CDR3 has 12 amino acids. CDR3 nucleotides: TGCGCCAGCAGCACCCGGGACGGGGTCCTCCACTTT. It translates to CASSTRDGVLHF. Filled out from reference TRBV5-1 and TRBJ1-6, the complete variable domain reads KAGVTQTPRYLIKTRGQQVTLSCSPISGHRSVSWYQQTPGQGLQFLFEYFSETQRNKGNFPGRFSGRQFSNSRSEMNVSTLELGDSALYLCASSTRDGVLHFGNGTRLTVT.

The chain carries TRBV6-5 and TRBJ2-5; D unresolved. V lost 6 bases to trimming and J lost 1 base, with 18 bases between them. The germline V gene encodes CDR1 MNHEY and CDR2 SVGAGI. There are 16 residues in the CDR3. The CDR3 region is CASSHRVVDGQETQYF. CDR3 bases: TGTGCCAGCAGCCATCGAGTGGTTGACGGCCAAGAGACCCAGTACTTC.

This clonotype was picked up a small number of times. The V gene is TRBV6-1, the J gene TRBJ2-2; the match to TRBD1 covers 11 bases. Germline CDR1 reads MNHNS; CDR2 reads SASEGT. J lost 9 bases, V lost 6 bases, and 12 bases had no gene match. The CDR3 totals 16 residues. The CDR3 sequence is CASRRGTGGEGRELFF. CDR3 sequence (DNA): TGTGCCAGCAGACGAGGGACAGGGGGAGAGGGGAGGGAGCTGTTTTTT.

The V call is TRBV5-1, the J call TRBJ2-3, with D possibly being TRBD2 (6 bases). The V gene's germline CDR1 is SGHRS and CDR2 YFSETQ. V shed 4 bases and J shed 3 bases, with 21 bases lying between them. The CDR3 is 17 residues long. The CDR3 sequence is CASSPPLTGRRTDTQYF. The DNA for the CDR3 is TGCGCCAGCAGCCCACCGTTGACCGGGAGAAGGACAGATACGCAGTATTTT.

The rearrangement joins TRBV6-5 to TRBJ1-1; D possibly corresponds to TRBD1 (5 bases). The V gene lost 6 bases and the J gene lost 4 bases, with 12 bases spanning the gap. Germline CDR1 MNHEY, CDR2 SVGAGI. This CDR3 region has 13 residues. The CDR3 DNA sequence: TGTGCCAGCAGATACGGTGGGGCCACTGAAGCTTTCTTT. Translation: CASRYGGATEAFF.

This chain links TRBV5-1 with TRBJ2-7, with D perhaps matching TRBD1 or TRBD2 (5 bases each). V lost 4 bases and J 3 bases, leaving 23 bases between the germline ends. There are 17 residues in the CDR3. The V gene's germline CDR1 is SGHRS and CDR2 YFSETQ. The CDR3 nucleotides are TGCGCCAGCAGCCCTGTCTTTTCCGGGACGGTACTCTACGAGCAGTACTTC. The encoded protein is CASSPVFSGTVLYEQYF.